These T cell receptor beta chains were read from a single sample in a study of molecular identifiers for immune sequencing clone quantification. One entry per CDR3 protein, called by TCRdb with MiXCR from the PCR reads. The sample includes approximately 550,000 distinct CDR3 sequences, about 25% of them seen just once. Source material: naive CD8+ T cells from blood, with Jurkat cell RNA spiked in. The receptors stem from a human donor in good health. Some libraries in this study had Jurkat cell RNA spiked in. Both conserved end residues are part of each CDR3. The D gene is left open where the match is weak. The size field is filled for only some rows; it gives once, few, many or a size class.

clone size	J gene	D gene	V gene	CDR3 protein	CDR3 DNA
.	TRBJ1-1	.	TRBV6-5	CASSYGKGDTEAFF	TGTGCCAGCAGTTACGGGAAAGGGGACACTGAAGCTTTCTTT
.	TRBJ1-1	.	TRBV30	CAWSVSLYTEAFF	TGTGCCTGGAGCGTGTCGCTATACACTGAAGCTTTCTTT
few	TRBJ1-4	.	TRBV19	CASSMGERATNEKLFF	TGTGCCAGTAGTATGGGAGAACGTGCAACTAATGAAAAACTGTTTTTT
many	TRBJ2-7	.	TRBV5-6	CASSLYGQGSLPEQYF	TGTGCCAGCAGCTTGTACGGGCAGGGGTCACTTCCCGAGCAGTACTTC
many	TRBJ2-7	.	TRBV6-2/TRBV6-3	CASSSPGPGEQYF	TGTGCCAGCAGTTCACCGGGACCCGGGGAGCAGTACTTC
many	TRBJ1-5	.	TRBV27	CASSLTGFAQPQHF	TGTGCCAGCAGTTTAACAGGGTTCGCTCAGCCCCAGCATTTT
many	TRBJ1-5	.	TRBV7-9	CASSSTPGIQPQHF	TGTGCCAGCAGCTCTACCCCAGGGATTCAGCCCCAGCATTTT
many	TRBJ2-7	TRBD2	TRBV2	CASSRLAGEQYF	TGTGCCAGCAGTCGTCTAGCGGGCGAGCAGTACTTC
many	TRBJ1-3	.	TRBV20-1	CSAYSGNTIYF	TGCAGTGCTTACTCTGGAAACACCATATATTTT
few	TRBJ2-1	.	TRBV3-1	CASSQPNYNEQFF	TGTGCCAGCAGCCAGCCAAACTACAATGAGCAGTTCTTC
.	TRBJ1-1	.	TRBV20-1	CSARNGQLNTEAFF	TGCAGTGCTAGAAATGGACAGTTGAACACTGAAGCTTTCTTT
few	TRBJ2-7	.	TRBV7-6	CASSTSRGTSYEQYF	TGTGCCAGCAGCACCTCCAGGGGGACTTCTTACGAGCAGTACTTC
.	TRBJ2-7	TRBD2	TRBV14	CASSQEWTSGSSYEQYF	TGTGCCAGCAGCCAAGAGTGGACTAGCGGGAGCTCCTACGAGCAGTACTTC
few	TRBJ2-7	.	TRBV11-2	CASAFGGSYEQYF	TGTGCCAGCGCCTTTGGTGGCAGCTACGAGCAGTACTTC
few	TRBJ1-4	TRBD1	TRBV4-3	CASSQGGTGVEKLFF	TGCGCCAGCAGTCAAGGTGGGACAGGGGTGGAAAAACTGTTTTTT
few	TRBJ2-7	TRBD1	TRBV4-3	CASSQVKTGGPYEQYF	TGCGCCAGCAGCCAGGTTAAGACAGGGGGCCCCTACGAGCAGTACTTC
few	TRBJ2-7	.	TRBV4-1	CASSQGAMGSSYEQYF	TGCGCCAGCAGCCAAGGGGCCATGGGGAGCTCCTACGAGCAGTACTTC
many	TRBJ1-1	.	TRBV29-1	CSVEAGVQNTEAFF	TGCAGCGTTGAAGCAGGGGTGCAGAACACTGAAGCTTTCTTT
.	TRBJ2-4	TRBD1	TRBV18	CASSPSPGGASKNIQYF	TGTGCCAGCTCGCCGAGTCCAGGGGGCGCTTCCAAAAACATTCAGTACTTC
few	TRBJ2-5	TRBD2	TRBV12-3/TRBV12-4	CASSDGSGGWQETQYF	TGTGCCAGCAGCGATGGGAGCGGGGGATGGCAAGAGACCCAGTACTTC
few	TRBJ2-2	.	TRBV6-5	CASTDWPMNTGELFF	TGTGCCAGCACCGACTGGCCGATGAACACCGGGGAGCTGTTTTTT
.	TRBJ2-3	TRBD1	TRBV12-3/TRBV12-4	CASSLTGGMSDTQYF	TGTGCCAGCAGTTTAACAGGGGGCATGTCAGATACGCAGTATTTT
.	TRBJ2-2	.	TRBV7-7	CASSSASRGTGELFF	TGTGCCAGCAGCTCGGCCTCGAGGGGCACCGGGGAGCTGTTTTTT
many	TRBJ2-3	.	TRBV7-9	CASSLERVQATDTQYF	TGTGCCAGCAGCTTAGAACGGGTTCAGGCTACAGATACGCAGTATTTT
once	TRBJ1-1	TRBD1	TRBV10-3	CAIRGTALNTEAFF	TGTGCCATCAGGGGGACAGCTTTGAACACTGAAGCTTTCTTT
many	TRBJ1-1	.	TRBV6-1	CASSEWPGSTEAFF	TGTGCCAGCAGTGAATGGCCGGGGAGCACTGAAGCTTTCTTT
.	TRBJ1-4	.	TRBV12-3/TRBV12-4	CASRSSRGEKLFF	TGTGCCAGCAGGTCTTCGAGGGGTGAAAAACTGTTTTTT